The 13 T cell receptor beta chains below come from one sample, sequenced in a study of T-cell reconstitution after alpha-beta-depleted transplantation in children. Unique molecular identifiers featured in how the TCRbeta library was prepared. TCRdb re-called the PCR reads through MiXCR, storing one row per CDR3 protein. Of roughly 300,000 distinct CDR3 sequences listed, roughly 12% are singletons. Sequenced material: peripheral blood, taken 180 days after TCRalphabeta/CD19-depleted stem cell transplant. These TCRs come from a male patient between 2 and 9 years old who had a stem cell transplant for chronic granulomatous disease, so the T cells may come from the graft donor.

This clonotype was found many times. Here the CDR3 DNA reads TGCAGTGCCCCGGGTCGTCAAGAGACCCAGTACTTC. This encodes CSAPGRQETQYF. This chain links TRBV20-1 with TRBJ2-5; no clear D. The CDR3 is 12 residues long. From germline, CDR1 is DFQATT and CDR2 SNEGSKA (reference sequence). V lost 6 bases and J 2 bases, leaving 10 bases between the germline ends.

There are many counts of this clonotype. The J gene is TRBJ2-7, the V gene TRBV6-5, with D maybe TRBD1 (6 bases). The CDR3 runs to 16 residues. CDR1 and CDR2 (germline): MNHEY, SVGAGI. V was trimmed by 0 bases and J by 2 bases, leaving 14 bases between them. CDR3: CASSYSLVRGTYEQYF. CDR3 coding DNA: TGTGCCAGCAGTTACTCGTTGGTCAGGGGAACCTACGAGCAGTACTTC.

Of note for this clonotype: A read error may be the cause here, since a much bigger clone is one base away. This chain uses TRBV4-3 with TRBJ1-1; tentative D call: TRBD1 (5 bases). V was cut by 2 bases and J by 1 base, with 8 bases left in between. In germline, CDR1 is LGHNA, CDR2 YSLEER. This CDR3 is built from 14 residues. The CDR3 reads CASSQRQPNTEAFF. As DNA, the CDR3 is TGCGCCAGCAGCCAAAGACAGCCGAACACTGAAGCTTTCTTT.

This clonotype was detected many times. The chain couples TRBV7-6 to TRBJ2-1; D might be TRBD2 (6 bases). The V and J ends lost 5 bases and 6 bases respectively, with 11 bases between them. Germline lookup yields CDR1 SGHVS and CDR2 FNYEAQ. The CDR3 has 13 residues. CDR3 region: CASSPGLTNEQFF. CDR3 coding DNA: TGTGCCAGCAGCCCCGGACTAACCAATGAGCAGTTCTTC.

This clonotype was observed many times. The rearrangement uses TRBV5-5 and TRBJ1-6; D is undetermined. The CDR3 loop spans 15 amino acids. Germline lookup yields CDR1 SGHKS and CDR2 YYEKEE (reference sequence). The V end was cut by 4 bases, the J end by 13 bases, with 21 bases between. CDR3 DNA sequence: TGTGCCAGCAGCAGGACGGACGAACCGTATCTGCCCCTCCACTTT. It translates to CASSRTDEPYLPLHF. The full variable domain, completed using reference TRBV5-5 and TRBJ1-6, is DAGVTQSPTHLIKTRGQQVTLRCSPISGHKSVSWYQQVLGQGPQFIFQYYEKEERGRGNFPDRFSARQFPNYSSELNVNALLLGDSALYLCASSRTDEPYLPLHFGNGTRLTVT.

This clonotype was counted ten times or more. The gene calls are TRBV3-1 and TRBJ2-1; D might be TRBD2 (6 bases). CDR1 and CDR2 from the germline V gene are LGHDT and YNNKEL (reference sequence). This CDR3 region has 15 residues. V dropped 4 bases and J dropped 0 bases, with 10 bases sitting between them. This CDR3 reads CASSPTRGSYNEQFF. The CDR3 coding sequence is TGTGCCAGCAGCCCCACGCGGGGCTCCTACAATGAGCAGTTCTTC.

This clonotype was counted at least ten times. The chain combines TRBV10-3 with TRBJ2-1; 12 bases are a match to TRBD1. Trimming took 6 bases from V and 8 from J; bases not matched to a gene: 5. Germline V lookup: CDR1 ENHRY, CDR2 SYGVKD. CDR3 length equals 14 residues. The chain's CDR3 is CAIRPGTGGDEQFF. Written as DNA, the CDR3 is TGTGCCATCAGACCCGGGACAGGGGGCGATGAGCAGTTCTTC.

This clonotype appeared many times. The chain is built from TRBV7-8 and TRBJ2-7; 11 nucleotides agree with TRBD2. After removal of 5 bases from V and 0 bases from J, the junction contained 6 bases not matched to a gene. The CDR3 has 16 residues. Germline V lookup: CDR1 SGHVS, CDR2 FQNEAQ. The CDR3 DNA sequence: TGTGCCAGCAGCCCATTAGCGGGGGGGGGCTCCTACGAGCAGTACTTC. Protein sequence: CASSPLAGGGSYEQYF.

This clonotype was observed many times. The rearrangement links TRBV6-1 to TRBJ2-6, with D uncertain. V lost 6 bases and J 0 bases, leaving 6 bases between the germline ends. The CDR3 has 14 amino acids. The germline V gene encodes CDR1 MNHNS and CDR2 SASEGT. CDR3 loop: CASRTNSGANVLTF. In DNA, the CDR3 is TGTGCCAGCAGGACCAACTCTGGGGCCAACGTCCTGACTTTC.

This clonotype was picked up a small number of times. The chain uses TRBV2 and TRBJ2-2; D is uncertain. V was clipped by 3 bases and J by 4 bases, with 9 bases between them. Germline V gene lookup returns CDR1 SNHLY and CDR2 FYNNEI. The CDR3 runs 14 residues. The CDR3 coding sequence is TGTGCCAGCAGTGAGAAGCGACTCACCGGGGAGCTGTTTTTT. Its protein is CASSEKRLTGELFF.

There are many counts of this clonotype. V gene TRBV5-1 combines with J gene TRBJ1-5; D is ambiguous. Looked up from germline, CDR1 is SGHRS and CDR2 is YFSETQ. CDR3 length equals 11 residues. The DNA for the CDR3 is TGCCCCGTCCTTAGGACCCAGCCCCAGCATTTT. Amino acid sequence: CPVLRTQPQHF.

This clonotype was seen many times. The chain joins TRBV7-2 to TRBJ2-3; 9 nucleotides agree with TRBD2. The CDR3 has 17 amino acids. The V gene end was trimmed by 2 bases and the J gene end by 0 bases; junction bases not matched to a gene: 6. CDR1 and CDR2 (germline): SGHTA, FQGNSA. The CDR3 sequence: CASSLSPSGDSTDTQYF. Here the CDR3 DNA reads TGTGCCAGCAGCTTAAGTCCTAGCGGGGATAGCACAGATACGCAGTATTTT. Full variable domain (remainder filled in from reference TRBV7-2 and TRBJ2-3): GAGVSQSPSNKVTEKGKDVELRCDPISGHTALYWYRQSLGQGLEFLIYFQGNSAPDKSGLPSDRFSAERTGGSVSTLTIQRTQQEDSAVYLCASSLSPSGDSTDTQYFGPGTRLTVL.

Comment on this clonotype: A much more abundant neighbour one base away suggests this may be a read error. This chain joins TRBV7-6 and TRBJ1-5; no firm D call. V lost 5 bases, J lost 3 bases, and 11 bases lay in between. CDR1 is SGHVS and CDR2 is FNYEAQ in the germline V gene. CDR3 size: 14 residues. CDR3 sequence: CASSPGENNQPQHF. CDR3 nucleotide sequence: TGTGCCAGCAGCCCCGGGGAGAACAATCAGCCCCAGCATTTT.